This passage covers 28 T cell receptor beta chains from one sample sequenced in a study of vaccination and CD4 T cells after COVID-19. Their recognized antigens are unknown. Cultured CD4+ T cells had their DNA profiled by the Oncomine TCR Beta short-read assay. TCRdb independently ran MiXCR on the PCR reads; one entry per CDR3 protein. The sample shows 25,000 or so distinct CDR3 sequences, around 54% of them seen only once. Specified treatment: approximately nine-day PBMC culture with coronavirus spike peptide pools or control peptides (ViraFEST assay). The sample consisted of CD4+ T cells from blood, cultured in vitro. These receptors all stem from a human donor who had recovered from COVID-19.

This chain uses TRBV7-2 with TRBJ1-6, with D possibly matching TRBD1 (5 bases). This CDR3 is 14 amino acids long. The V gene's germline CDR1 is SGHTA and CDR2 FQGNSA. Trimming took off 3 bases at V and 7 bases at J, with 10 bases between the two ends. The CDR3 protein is CASSFSTANSPLHF. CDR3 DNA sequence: TGTGCCAGCAGCTTTTCGACAGCCAATTCACCCCTCCACTTT.

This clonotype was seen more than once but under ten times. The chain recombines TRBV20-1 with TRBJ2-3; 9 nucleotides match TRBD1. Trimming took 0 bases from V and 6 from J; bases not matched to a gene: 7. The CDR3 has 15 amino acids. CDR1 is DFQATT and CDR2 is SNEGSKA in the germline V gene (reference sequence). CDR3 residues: CSARDTGGKGDTQYF. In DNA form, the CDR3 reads TGCAGTGCTAGAGACACAGGGGGCAAAGGCGATACGCAGTATTTT.

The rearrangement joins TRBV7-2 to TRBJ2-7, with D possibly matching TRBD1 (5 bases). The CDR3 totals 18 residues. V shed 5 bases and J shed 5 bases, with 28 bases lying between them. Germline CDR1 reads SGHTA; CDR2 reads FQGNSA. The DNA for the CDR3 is TGTGCCAGCAGCCGATTAGGGGCCGCGGTGGGGTCCGGTAACGAGCAGTACTTC. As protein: CASSRLGAAVGSGNEQYF.

CDR3 amino acids: CASRYARSDYGYTF. As DNA, the CDR3 is TGTGCCAGCAGGTACGCCCGGTCAGACTATGGCTACACCTTC. V gene TRBV6-2 or TRBV6-3 combines with J gene TRBJ1-2; D is unclear. The CDR3 loop spans 14 amino acids. Germline V CDR1 and CDR2: MNHEY, SVGEGT. V lost 6 bases and J lost 3, with 14 bases in between.

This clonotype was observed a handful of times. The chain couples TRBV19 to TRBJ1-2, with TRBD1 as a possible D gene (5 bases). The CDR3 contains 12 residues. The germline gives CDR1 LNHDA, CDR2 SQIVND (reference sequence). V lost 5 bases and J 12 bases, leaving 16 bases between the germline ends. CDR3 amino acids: CASSPGTGVNTF. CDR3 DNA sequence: TGTGCCAGTAGTCCGGGGACGGGGGTGAACACCTTC. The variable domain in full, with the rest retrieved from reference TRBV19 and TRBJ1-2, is DGGITQSPKYLFRKEGQNVTLSCEQNLNHDAMYWYRQDPGQGLRLIYYSQIVNDFQKGDIAEGYSVSREKKESFPLTVTSAQKNPTAFYLCASSPGTGVNTFGSGTRLTVV.

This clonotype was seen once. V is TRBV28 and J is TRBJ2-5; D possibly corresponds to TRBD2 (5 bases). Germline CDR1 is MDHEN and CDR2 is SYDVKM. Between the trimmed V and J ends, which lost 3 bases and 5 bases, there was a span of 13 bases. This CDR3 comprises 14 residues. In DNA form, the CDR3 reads TGTGCCAGCAGTTTTTACGGGCCGGGGGAGACCCAGTACTTC. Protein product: CASSFYGPGETQYF.

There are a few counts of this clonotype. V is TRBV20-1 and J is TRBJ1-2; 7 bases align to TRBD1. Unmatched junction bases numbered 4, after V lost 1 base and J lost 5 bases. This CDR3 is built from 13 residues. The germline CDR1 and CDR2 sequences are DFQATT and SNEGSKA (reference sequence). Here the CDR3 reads CSARAGTEYGYTF. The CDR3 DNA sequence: TGCAGTGCTAGAGCCGGGACAGAATATGGCTACACCTTC.

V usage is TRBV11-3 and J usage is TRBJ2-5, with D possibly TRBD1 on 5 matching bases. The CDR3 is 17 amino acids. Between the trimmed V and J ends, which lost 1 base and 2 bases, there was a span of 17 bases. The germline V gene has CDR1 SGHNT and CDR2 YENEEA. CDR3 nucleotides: TGTGCCAGCAGCTTAGTTAAGACGACTCAGGGACAAGAGACCCAGTACTTC. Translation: CASSLVKTTQGQETQYF.

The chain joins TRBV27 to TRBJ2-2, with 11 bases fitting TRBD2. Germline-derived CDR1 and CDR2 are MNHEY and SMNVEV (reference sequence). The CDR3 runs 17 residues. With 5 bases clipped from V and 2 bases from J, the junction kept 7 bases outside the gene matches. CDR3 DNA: TGTGCCAGCAGTAGGACTAGCGGGTGGCAAAACACCGGGGAGCTGTTTTTT. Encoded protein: CASSRTSGWQNTGELFF.

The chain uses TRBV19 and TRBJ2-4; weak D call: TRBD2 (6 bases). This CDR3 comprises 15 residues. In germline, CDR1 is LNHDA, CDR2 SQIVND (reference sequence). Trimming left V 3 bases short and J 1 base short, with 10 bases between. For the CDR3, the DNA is TGTGCCAGTAGTATCAGGGAGGCGGCCAAAAACATTCAGTACTTC. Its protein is CASSIREAAKNIQYF.

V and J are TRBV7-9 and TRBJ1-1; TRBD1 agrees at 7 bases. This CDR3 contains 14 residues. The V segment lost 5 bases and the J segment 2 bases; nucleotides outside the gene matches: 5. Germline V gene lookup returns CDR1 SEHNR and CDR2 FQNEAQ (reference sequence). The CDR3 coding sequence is TGTGCCAGCAGCACCCGGGACAGTAACACTGAAGCTTTCTTT. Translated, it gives CASSTRDSNTEAFF.

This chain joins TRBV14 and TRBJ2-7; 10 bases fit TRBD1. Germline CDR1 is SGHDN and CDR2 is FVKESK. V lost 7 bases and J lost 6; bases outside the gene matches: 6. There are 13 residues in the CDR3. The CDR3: CASNRQGAGEQYF. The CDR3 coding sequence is TGTGCCAGCAACCGACAGGGGGCTGGCGAGCAGTACTTC. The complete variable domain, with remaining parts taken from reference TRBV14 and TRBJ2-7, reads EAGVTQFPSHSVIEKGQTVTLRCDPISGHDNLYWYRRVMGKEIKFLLHFVKESKQDESGMPNNRFLAERTGGTYSTLKVQPAELEDSGVYFCASNRQGAGEQYFGPGTRLTVT.

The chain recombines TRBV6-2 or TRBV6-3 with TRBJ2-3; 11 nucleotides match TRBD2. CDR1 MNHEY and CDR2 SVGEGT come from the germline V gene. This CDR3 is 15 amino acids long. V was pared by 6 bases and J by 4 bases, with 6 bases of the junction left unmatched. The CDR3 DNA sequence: TGTGCCAGCAGGAAACTAGCGGGAGTCCCAGATACGCAGTATTTT. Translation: CASRKLAGVPDTQYF.

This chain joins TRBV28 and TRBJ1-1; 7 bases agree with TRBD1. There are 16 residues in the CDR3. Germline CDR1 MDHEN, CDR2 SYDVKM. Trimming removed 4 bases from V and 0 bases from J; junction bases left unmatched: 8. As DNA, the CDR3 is TGTGCCAGCAGTTCCCAATCGGGACAGATGAACACTGAAGCTTTCTTT. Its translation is CASSSQSGQMNTEAFF.

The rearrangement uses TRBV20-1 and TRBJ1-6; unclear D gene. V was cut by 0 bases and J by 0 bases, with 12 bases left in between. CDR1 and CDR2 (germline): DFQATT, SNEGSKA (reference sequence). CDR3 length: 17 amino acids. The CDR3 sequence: CSARDLTGSSYNSPLHF. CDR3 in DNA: TGCAGTGCTAGAGATCTTACGGGGAGCTCCTATAATTCACCCCTCCACTTT.

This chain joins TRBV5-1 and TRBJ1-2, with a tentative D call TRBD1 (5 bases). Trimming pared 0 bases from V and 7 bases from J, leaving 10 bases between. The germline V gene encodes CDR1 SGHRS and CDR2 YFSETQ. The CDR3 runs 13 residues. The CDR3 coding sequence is TGCGCCAGCAGCTTGGAACAGGTCGGTGGCTACACCTTC. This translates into CASSLEQVGGYTF.

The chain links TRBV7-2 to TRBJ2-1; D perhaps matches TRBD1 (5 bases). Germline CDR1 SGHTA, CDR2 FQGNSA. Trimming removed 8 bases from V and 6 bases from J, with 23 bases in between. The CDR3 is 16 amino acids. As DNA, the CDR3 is TGTGCCAGCGGTGGACATGTCGACGCGGCAGGCAATGAGCAGTTCTTC. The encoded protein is CASGGHVDAAGNEQFF.

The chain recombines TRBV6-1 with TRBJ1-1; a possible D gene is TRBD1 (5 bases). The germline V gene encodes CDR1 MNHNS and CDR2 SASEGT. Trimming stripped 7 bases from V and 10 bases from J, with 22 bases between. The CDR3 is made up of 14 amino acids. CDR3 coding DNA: TGTGCCAGCATGGATCGGCGGTCTATTGGGACAGCTTTCTTT. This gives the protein CASMDRRSIGTAFF.

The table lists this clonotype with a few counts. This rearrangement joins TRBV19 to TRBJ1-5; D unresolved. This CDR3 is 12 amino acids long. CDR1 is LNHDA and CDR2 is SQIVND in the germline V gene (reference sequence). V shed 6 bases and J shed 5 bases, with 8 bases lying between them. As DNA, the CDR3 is TGTGCCAGTAGAATGGAATATCAGCCCCAGCATTTT. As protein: CASRMEYQPQHF. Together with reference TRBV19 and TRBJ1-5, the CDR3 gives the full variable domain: DGGITQSPKYLFRKEGQNVTLSCEQNLNHDAMYWYRQDPGQGLRLIYYSQIVNDFQKGDIAEGYSVSREKKESFPLTVTSAQKNPTAFYLCASRMEYQPQHFGDGTRLSIL.

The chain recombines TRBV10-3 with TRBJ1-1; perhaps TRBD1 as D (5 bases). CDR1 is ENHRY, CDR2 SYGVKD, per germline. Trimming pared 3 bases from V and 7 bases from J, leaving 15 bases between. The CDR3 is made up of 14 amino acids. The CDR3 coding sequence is TGTGCCATCAGTGATAGCAGGGAACATAGTGAAGCTTTCTTT. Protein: CAISDSREHSEAFF.

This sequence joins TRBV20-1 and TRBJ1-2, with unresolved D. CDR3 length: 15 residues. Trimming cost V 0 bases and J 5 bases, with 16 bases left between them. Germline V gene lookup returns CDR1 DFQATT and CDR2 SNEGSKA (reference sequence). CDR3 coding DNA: TGCAGTGCTAGAGAGAGCGGCGGGGTAAAGTATGGCTACACCTTC. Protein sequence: CSARESGGVKYGYTF.

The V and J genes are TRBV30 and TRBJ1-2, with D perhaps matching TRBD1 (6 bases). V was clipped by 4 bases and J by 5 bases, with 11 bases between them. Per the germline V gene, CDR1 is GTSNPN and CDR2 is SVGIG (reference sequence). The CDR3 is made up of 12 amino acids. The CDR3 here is CAWTSRGYGYTF. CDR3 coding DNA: TGTGCCTGGACGAGCAGGGGTTATGGCTACACCTTC.

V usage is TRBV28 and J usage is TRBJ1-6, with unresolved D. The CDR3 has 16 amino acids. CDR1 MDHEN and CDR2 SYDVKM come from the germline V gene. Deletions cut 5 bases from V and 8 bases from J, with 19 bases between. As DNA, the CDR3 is TGTGCCAGCAGTCCAGGCGGACCTTCTGGGTATTCACCCCTCCACTTT. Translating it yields CASSPGGPSGYSPLHF.

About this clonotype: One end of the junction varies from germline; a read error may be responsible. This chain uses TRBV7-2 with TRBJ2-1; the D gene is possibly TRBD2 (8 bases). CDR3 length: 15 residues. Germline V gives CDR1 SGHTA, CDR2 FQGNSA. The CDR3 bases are TGTGCCAGCAGCCCAACGCGGGGACAGAGCCCGGGGGGGGTCTTC. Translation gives CASSPTRGQSPGGVF.

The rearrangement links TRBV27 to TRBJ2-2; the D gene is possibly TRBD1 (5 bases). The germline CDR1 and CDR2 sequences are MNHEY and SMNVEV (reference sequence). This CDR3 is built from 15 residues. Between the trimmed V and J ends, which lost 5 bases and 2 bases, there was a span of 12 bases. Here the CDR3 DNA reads TGTGCCAGCAGTGATCGGACAAGAAACACCGGGGAGCTGTTTTTT. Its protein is CASSDRTRNTGELFF.

The CDR3 DNA follows: TGTGCCAGCTCCCTCGCCCTACGGGAGCAGTACTTC. Translation gives CASSLALREQYF. The chain uses TRBV18 and TRBJ2-7, with D unclear. The V end was cut by 6 bases, the J end by 7 bases, with 13 bases between. Germline values: CDR1 KGHSH, CDR2 LQKENI. The CDR3 covers 12 residues.

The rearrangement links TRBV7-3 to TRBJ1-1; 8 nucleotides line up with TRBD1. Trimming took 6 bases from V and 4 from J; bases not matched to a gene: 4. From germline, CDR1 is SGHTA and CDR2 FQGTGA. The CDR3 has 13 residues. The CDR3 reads CASRHRGGTEAFF. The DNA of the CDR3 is TGTGCCAGCAGGCACAGGGGGGGCACTGAAGCTTTCTTT.

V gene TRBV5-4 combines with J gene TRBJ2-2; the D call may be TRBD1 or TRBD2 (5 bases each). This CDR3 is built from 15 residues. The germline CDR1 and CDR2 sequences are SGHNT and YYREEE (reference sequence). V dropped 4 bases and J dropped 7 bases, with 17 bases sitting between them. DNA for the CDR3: TGTGCCAGCAGCCAAGGGACGGTGAACGGCGGGGAGCTGTTTTTT. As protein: CASSQGTVNGGELFF.